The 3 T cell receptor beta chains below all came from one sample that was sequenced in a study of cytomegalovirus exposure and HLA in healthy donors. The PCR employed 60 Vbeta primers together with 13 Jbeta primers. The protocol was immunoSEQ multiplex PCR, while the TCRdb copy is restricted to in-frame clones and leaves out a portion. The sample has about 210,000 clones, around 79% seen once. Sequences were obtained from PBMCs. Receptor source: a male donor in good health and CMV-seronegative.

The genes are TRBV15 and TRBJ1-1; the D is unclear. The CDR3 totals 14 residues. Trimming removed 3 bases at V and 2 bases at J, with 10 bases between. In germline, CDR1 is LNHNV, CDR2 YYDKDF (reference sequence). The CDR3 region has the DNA TGTGCCACCAGCAGTGACCTGACTAACACTGAAGCTTTCTTT. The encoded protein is CATSSDLTNTEAFF.

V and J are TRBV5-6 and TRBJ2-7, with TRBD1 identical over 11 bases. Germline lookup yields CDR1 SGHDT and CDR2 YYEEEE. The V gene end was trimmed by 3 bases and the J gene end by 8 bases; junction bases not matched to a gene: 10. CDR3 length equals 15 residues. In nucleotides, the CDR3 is TGTGCCAGCAGCTCGCCGGGACAGGGGGACGCTCAGCAGTACTTC. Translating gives CASSSPGQGDAQQYF. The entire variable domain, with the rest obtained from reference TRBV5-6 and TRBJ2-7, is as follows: DAGVTQSPTHLIKTRGQQVTLRCSPKSGHDTVSWYQQALGQGPQFIFQYYEEEERQRGNFPDRFSGHQFPNYSSELNVNALLLGDSALYLCASSSPGQGDAQQYFGPGTRLTVT.

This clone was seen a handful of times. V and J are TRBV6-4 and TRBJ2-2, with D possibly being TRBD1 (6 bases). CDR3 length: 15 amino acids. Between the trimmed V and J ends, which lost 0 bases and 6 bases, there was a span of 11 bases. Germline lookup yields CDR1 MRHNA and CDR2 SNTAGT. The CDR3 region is CASSDSSHRAGELFF. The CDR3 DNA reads TGTGCCAGCAGTGACTCGAGTCACAGGGCCGGGGAGCTGTTTTTT.